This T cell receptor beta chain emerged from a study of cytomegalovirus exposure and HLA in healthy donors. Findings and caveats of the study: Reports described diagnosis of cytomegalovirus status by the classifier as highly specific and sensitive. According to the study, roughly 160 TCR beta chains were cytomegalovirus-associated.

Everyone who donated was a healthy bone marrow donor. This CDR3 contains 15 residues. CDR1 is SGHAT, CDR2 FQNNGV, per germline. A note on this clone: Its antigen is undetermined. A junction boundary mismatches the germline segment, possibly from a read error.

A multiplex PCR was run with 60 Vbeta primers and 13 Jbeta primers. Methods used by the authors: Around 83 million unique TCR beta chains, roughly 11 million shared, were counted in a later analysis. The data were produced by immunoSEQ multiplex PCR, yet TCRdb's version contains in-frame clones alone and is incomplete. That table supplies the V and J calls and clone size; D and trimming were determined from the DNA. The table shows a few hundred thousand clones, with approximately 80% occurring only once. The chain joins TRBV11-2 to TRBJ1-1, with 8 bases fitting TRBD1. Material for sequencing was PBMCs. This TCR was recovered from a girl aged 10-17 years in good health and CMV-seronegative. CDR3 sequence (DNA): TGTGCCAGCAGCCTAGACAGGGGCGGGAACACTGAAGCTTTCTTT. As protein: CASSLDRGGNTEAFF.